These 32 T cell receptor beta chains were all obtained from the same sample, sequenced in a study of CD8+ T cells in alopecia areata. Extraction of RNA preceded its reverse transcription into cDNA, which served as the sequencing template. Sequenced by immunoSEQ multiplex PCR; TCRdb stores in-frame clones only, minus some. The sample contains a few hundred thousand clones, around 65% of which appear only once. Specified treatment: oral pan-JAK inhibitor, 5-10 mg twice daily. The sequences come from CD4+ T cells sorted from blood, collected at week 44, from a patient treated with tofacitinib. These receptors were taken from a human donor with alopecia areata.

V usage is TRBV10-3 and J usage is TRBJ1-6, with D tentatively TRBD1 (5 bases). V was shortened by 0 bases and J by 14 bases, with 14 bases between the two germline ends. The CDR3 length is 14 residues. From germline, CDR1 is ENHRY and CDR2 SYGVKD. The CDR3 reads CAISESTGGKTLHF. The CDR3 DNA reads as TGTGCCATCAGTGAGTCGACGGGGGGTAAGACCCTCCACTTT.

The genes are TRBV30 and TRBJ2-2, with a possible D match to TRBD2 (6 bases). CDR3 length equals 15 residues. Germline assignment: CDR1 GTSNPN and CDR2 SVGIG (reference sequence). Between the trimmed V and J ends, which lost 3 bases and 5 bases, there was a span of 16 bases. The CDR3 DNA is TGTGCCTGGAGAGATCAGACTAGTTGGACCGGGGAGCTGTTTTTT. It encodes CAWRDQTSWTGELFF.

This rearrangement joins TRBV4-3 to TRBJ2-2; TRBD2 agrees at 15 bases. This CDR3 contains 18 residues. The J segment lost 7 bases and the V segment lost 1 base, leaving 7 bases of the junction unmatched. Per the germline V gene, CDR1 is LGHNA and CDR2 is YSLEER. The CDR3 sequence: CASSQGTSGGVAGGELFF. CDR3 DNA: TGCGCCAGCAGCCAAGGGACTAGCGGGGGGGTGGCAGGCGGGGAGCTGTTTTTT.

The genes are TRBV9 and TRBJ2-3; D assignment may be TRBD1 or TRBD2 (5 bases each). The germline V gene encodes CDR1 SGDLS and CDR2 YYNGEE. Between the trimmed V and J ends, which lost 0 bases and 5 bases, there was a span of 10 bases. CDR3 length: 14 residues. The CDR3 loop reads CASSVGGAVDTQYF. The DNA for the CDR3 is TGTGCCAGCAGCGTAGGAGGGGCCGTAGATACGCAGTATTTT.

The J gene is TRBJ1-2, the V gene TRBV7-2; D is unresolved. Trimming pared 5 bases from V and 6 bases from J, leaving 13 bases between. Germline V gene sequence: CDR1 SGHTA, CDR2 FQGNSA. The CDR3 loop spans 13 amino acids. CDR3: CASSATPIDGYTF. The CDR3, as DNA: TGTGCCAGCAGCGCCACACCTATCGATGGCTACACCTTC.

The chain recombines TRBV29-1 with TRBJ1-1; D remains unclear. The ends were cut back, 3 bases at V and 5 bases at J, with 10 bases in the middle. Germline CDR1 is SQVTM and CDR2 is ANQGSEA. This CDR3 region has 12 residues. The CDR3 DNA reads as TGCAGCGTTGATTTTAGACGGACTGAAGCTTTCTTT. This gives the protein CSVDFRRTEAFF. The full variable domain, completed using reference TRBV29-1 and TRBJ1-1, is SAVISQKPSRDICQRGTSLTIQCQVDSQVTMMFWYRQQPGQSLTLIATANQGSEATYESGFVIDKFPISRPNLTFSTLTVSNMSPEDSSIYLCSVDFRRTEAFFGQGTRLTVV.

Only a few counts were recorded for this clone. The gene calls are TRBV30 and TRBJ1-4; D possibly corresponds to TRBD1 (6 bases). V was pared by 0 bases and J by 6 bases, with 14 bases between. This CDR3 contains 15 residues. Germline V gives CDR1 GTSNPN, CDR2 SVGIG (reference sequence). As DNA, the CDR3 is TGTGCCTGGAGTGTACGGGACACATCAGATGAAAAACTGTTTTTT. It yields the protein CAWSVRDTSDEKLFF.

The CDR3, as DNA: TGCAGCGTGGCGGCGGAGGGCTCCTACGAGCAGTACTTC. Translated, it gives CSVAAEGSYEQYF. The rearrangement uses TRBV29-1 and TRBJ2-7; maybe TRBD2 (6 bases). Germline CDR1 reads SQVTM; CDR2 reads ANQGSEA. V was pared by 6 bases and J by 0 bases, with 12 bases between. The CDR3 is 13 residues long.

Written as DNA, the CDR3 is TGTGCCAGCAGCTACAGGCTAGCGCGCCAAGAGACCCAGTACTTC. Amino acids: CASSYRLARQETQYF. The chain joins TRBV7-8 to TRBJ2-5; maybe TRBD2 (6 bases). Germline V gene sequence: CDR1 SGHVS, CDR2 FQNEAQ. This CDR3 has 15 residues. With 4 bases removed from V and 1 base from J, the gap between germline ends came to 13 bases.

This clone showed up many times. The CDR3 here is CASSVVGGDTGELFF. DNA for the CDR3: TGTGCCAGCAGCGTAGTGGGGGGCGACACCGGGGAGCTGTTTTTT. The chain recombines TRBV9 with TRBJ2-2; the D gene could be TRBD1 or TRBD2 (6 bases each). The CDR3 loop spans 15 amino acids. V gave up 0 bases and J gave up 3 bases, with 9 bases separating them. CDR1 is SGDLS and CDR2 is YYNGEE in the germline V gene.

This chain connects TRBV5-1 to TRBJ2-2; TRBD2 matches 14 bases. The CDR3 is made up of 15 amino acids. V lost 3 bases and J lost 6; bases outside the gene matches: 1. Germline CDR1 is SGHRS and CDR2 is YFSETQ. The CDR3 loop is CASSWGLAGAGELFF. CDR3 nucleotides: TGCGCCAGCAGCTGGGGACTAGCGGGGGCCGGGGAGCTGTTTTTT.

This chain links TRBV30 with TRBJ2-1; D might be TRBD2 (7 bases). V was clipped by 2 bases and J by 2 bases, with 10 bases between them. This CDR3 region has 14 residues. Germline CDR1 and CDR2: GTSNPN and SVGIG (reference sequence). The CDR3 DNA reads TGTGCCTGGAGTCGGGGGGCCCCCTACAATGAGCAGTTCTTC. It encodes CAWSRGAPYNEQFF.

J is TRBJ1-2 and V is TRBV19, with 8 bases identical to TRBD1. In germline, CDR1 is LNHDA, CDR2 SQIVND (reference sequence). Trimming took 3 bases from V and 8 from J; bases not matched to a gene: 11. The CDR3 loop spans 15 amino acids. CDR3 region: CASSISAQGAKGYTF. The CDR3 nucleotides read TGTGCCAGTAGTATTTCGGCCCAGGGGGCGAAAGGCTACACCTTC.

The CDR3 spells CSVERQGEQVNTMRNEQFF. For the CDR3, the DNA is TGCAGCGTTGAACGCCAGGGGGAACAGGTAAACACGATGCGGAATGAGCAGTTCTTC. V gene TRBV29-1 combines with J gene TRBJ2-1; 7 nucleotides align to TRBD1. The CDR3 runs 19 residues. The V gene end was trimmed by 2 bases and the J gene end by 7 bases; junction bases not matched to a gene: 23. The germline CDR1 and CDR2 sequences are SQVTM and ANQGSEA.

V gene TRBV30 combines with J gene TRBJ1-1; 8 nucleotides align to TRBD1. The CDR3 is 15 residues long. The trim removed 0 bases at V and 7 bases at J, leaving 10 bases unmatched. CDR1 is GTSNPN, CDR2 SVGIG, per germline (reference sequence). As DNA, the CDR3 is TGTGCCTGGAGTGTACGTGGCAGGGGGCTGGGTGAAGCTTTCTTT. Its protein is CAWSVRGRGLGEAFF.

CDR3 coding DNA: TGTGCCAGCAGTTACTCAGGACGGGGTCGGGAGCAGTACTTC. It codes for CASSYSGRGREQYF. This chain uses TRBV6-5 with TRBJ2-7, with D tentatively TRBD2 (5 bases). This CDR3 comprises 14 residues. Germline assignment: CDR1 MNHEY and CDR2 SVGAGI. The ends were cut back, 0 bases at V and 7 bases at J, with 13 bases in the middle.

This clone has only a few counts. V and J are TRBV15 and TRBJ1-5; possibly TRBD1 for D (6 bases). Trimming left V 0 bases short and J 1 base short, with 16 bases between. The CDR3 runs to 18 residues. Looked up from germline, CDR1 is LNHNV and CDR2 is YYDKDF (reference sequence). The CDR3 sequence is CATSRDRGRQLSNQPQHF. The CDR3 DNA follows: TGTGCCACCAGCAGAGACAGGGGAAGGCAGTTAAGCAATCAGCCCCAGCATTTT.

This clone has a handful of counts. CDR3 in DNA: TGTGCCAGCAGCCTAAATCTAGACACTAGCACAGATACGCAGTATTTT. Its protein product is CASSLNLDTSTDTQYF. The rearrangement joins TRBV11-2 to TRBJ2-3; D is ambiguous. Per the germline V gene, CDR1 is SGHAT and CDR2 is FQNNGV. This CDR3 has 16 residues. Trimming shortened V by 5 bases and J by 0 bases, and 15 bases separated the two germline ends.

The CDR3, as DNA: TGTGCCAGCAGCTTAAAGGGGAATGAGCAGTTCTTC. As protein: CASSLKGNEQFF. This chain uses TRBV11-2 with TRBJ2-1; D may be TRBD1 (5 bases). Germline V gene lookup returns CDR1 SGHAT and CDR2 FQNNGV. The CDR3 extends over 12 amino acids. Trimming removed 2 bases from V and 7 bases from J, with 6 bases in between.

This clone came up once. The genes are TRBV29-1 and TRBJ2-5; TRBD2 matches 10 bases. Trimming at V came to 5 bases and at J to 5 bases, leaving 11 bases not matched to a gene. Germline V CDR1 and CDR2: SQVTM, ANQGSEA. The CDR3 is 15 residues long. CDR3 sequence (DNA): TGCAGCGTTAATACCGGGACTAGCGTTTGGGAGACCCAGTACTTC. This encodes CSVNTGTSVWETQYF.

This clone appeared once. The CDR3 loop is CASSLPGQPQETQYF. DNA for the CDR3: TGTGCCAGCAGCCTCCCGGGGCAGCCCCAAGAGACCCAGTACTTC. The V call is TRBV5-6, the J call TRBJ2-5; the D gene could be TRBD1 or TRBD2 (5 bases each). The V gene lost 4 bases and the J gene lost 1 base, with 14 bases spanning the gap. The CDR3 length is 15 residues. Germline assignment: CDR1 SGHDT and CDR2 YYEEEE.

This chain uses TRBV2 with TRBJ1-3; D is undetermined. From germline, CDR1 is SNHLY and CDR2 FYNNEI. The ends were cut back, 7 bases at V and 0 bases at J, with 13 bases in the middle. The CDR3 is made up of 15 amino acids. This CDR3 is CASNRGPSSGNTIYF. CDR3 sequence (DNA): TGTGCCAGCAACCGCGGACCCAGCTCTGGAAACACCATATATTTT.

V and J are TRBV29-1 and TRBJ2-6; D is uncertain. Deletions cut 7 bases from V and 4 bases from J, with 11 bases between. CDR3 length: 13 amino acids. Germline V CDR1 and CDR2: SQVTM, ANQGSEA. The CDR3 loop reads CSARLGGANVLTF. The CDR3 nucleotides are TGCAGCGCCCGACTCGGCGGGGCCAACGTCCTGACTTTC.

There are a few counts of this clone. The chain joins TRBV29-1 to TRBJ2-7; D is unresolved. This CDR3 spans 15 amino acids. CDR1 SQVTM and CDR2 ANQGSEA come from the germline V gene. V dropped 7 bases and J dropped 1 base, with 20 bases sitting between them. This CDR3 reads CSALLWQTRSYEQYF. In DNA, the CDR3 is TGCAGCGCCCTACTCTGGCAGACCAGATCCTACGAGCAGTACTTC.

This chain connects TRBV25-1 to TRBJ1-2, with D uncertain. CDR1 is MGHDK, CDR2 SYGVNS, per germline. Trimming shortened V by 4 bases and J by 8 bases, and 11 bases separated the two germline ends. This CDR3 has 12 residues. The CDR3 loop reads CASSASLTGYTF. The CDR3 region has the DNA TGTGCCAGCAGTGCATCACTGACGGGCTACACCTTC.

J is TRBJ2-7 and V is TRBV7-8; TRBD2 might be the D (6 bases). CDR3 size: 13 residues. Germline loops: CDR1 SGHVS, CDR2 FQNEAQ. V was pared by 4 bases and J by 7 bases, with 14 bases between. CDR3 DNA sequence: TGTGCCAGCAGCTACTCAAGGGCGGGGGAGCAGTACTTC. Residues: CASSYSRAGEQYF.

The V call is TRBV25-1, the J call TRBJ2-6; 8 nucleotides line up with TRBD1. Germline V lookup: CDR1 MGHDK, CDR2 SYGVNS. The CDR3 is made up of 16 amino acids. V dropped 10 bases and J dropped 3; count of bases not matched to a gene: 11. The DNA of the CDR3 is TGTGCCATCCCCCCCGGGACAGGTGATGGGGCCAACGTCCTGACTTTC. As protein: CAIPPGTGDGANVLTF.

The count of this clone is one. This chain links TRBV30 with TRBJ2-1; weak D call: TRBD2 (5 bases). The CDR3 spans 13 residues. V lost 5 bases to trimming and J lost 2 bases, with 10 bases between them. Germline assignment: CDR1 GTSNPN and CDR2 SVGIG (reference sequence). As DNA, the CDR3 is TGTGCCTGGGGAGCGGCCACCTACAATGAGCAGTTCTTC. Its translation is CAWGAATYNEQFF.

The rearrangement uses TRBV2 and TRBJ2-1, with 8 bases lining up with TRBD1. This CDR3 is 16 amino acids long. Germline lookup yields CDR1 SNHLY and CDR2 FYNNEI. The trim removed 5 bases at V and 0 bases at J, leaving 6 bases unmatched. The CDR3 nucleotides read TGTGCCAGCAGTTCAGGGGGCGAGAGCTCCTACAATGAGCAGTTCTTC. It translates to CASSSGGESSYNEQFF. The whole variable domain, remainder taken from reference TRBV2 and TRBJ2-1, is EPEVTQTPSHQVTQMGQEVILRCVPISNHLYFYWYRQILGQKVEFLVSFYNNEISEKSEIFDDQFSVERPDGSNFTLKIRSTKLEDSAMYFCASSSGGESSYNEQFFGPGTRLTVL.

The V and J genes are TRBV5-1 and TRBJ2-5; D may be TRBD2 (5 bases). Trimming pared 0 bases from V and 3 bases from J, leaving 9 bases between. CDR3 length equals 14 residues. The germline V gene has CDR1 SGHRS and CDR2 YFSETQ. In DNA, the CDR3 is TGCGCCAGCAGCTTGGCCGGGGTAGAAGAGACCCAGTACTTC. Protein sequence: CASSLAGVEETQYF.

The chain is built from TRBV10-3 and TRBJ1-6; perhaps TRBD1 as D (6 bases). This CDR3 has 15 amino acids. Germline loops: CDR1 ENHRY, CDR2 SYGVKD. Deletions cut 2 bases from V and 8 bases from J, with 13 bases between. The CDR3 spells CAISEEGGRDSPLHF. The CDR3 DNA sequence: TGTGCCATCAGTGAGGAGGGGGGTAGAGATTCACCCCTCCACTTT.

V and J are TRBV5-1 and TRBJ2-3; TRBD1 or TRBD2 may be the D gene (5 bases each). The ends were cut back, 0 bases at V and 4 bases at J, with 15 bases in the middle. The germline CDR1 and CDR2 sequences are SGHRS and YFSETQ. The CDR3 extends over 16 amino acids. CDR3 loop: CASSLDSGAGPDTQYF. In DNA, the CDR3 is TGCGCCAGCAGCTTGGACTCCGGGGCCGGCCCAGATACGCAGTATTTT.